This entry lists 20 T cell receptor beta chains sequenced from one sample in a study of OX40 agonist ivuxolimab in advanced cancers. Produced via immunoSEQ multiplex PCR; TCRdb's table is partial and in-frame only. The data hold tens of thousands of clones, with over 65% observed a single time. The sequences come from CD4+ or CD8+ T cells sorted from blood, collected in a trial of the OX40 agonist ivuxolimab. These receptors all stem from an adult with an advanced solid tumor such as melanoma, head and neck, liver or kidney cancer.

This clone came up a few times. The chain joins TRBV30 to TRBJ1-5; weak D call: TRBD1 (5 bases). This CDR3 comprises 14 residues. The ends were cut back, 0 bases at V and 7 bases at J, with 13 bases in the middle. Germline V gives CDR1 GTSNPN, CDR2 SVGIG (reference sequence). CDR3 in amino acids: CAWSVLGWDQPQHF. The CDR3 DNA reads TGTGCCTGGAGTGTACTAGGATGGGACCAGCCCCAGCATTTT.

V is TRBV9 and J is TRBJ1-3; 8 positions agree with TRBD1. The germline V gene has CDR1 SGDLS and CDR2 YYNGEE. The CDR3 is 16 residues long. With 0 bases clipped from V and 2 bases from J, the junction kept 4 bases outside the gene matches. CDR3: CASSVATGEAGNTIYF. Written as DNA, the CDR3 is TGTGCCAGCAGCGTAGCGACAGGGGAGGCTGGAAACACCATATATTTT.

The CDR3 loop reads CASSEAFGGSYNEQFF. The DNA for the CDR3 is TGTGCCAGCAGTGAAGCGTTCGGGGGGTCGTACAATGAGCAGTTCTTC. J is TRBJ2-1 and V is TRBV6-1; 7 bases fit TRBD2. The V segment lost 0 bases and the J segment 4 bases; nucleotides outside the gene matches: 6. The CDR3 runs to 16 residues. Germline V CDR1 and CDR2: MNHNS, SASEGT.

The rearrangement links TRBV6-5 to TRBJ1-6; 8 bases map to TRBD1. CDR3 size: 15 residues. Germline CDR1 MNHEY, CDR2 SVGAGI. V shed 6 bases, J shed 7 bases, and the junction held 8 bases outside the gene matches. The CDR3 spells CASRDTTGENSPLHF. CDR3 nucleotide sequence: TGTGCCAGCAGGGACACGACAGGGGAAAATTCACCCCTCCACTTT.

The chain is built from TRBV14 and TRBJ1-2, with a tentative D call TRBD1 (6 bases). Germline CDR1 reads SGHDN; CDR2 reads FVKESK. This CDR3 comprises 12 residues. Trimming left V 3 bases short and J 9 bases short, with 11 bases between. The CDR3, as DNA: TGTGCCAGCAGCCATGCAACAGGGAGCTACACCTTC. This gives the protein CASSHATGSYTF.

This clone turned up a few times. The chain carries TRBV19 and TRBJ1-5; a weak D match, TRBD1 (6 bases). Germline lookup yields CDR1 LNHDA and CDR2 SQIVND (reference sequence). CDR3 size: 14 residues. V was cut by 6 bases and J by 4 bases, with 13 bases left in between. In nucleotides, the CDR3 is TGTGCCAGTAGGCAGGGGATTGTAAATCAGCCCCAGCATTTT. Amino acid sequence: CASRQGIVNQPQHF.

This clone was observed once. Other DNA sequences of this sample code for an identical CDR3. The CDR3 nucleotides read TGTGCCAGCAGCTTGGCTGGAAGGAGCACAGATACGCAGTATTTT. Encoded protein: CASSLAGRSTDTQYF. The rearrangement links TRBV5-4 to TRBJ2-3; D remains ambiguous. CDR3 length: 15 amino acids. CDR1 and CDR2 (germline): SGHNT, YYREEE (reference sequence). V was clipped by 0 bases and J by 0 bases, with 8 bases between them.

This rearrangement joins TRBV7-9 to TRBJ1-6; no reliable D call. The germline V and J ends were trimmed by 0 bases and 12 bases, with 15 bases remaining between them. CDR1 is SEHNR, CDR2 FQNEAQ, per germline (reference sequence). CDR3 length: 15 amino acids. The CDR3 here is CASSLAAGTQRPLHF. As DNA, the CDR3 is TGTGCCAGCAGCTTAGCAGCCGGCACTCAGAGACCCCTCCACTTT.

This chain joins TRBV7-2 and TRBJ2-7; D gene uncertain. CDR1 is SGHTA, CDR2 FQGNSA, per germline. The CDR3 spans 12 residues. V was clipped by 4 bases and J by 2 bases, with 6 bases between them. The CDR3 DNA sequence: TGTGCCAGCAGCTCCCAGGCCTACGAGCAGTACTTC. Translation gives CASSSQAYEQYF.

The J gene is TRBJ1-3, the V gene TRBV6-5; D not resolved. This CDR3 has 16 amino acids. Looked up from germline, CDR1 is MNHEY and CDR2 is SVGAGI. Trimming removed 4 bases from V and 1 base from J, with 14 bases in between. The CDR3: CASSSETGYSGNTIYF. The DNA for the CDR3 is TGTGCCAGCAGTTCCGAGACGGGTTATTCTGGAAACACCATATATTTT.

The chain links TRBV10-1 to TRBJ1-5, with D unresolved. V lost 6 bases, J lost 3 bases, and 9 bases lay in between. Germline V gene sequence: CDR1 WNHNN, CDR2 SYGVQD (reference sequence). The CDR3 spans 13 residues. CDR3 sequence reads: CASSGRINQPQHF. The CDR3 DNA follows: TGCGCCAGCAGCGGACGGATCAATCAGCCCCAGCATTTT.

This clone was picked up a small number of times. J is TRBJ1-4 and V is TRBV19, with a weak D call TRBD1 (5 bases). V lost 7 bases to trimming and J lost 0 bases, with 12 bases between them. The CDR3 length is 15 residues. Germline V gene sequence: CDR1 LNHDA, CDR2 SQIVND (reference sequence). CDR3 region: CASKGRGATNEKLFF. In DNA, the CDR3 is TGTGCCAGTAAGGGACGGGGGGCAACTAATGAAAAACTGTTTTTT.

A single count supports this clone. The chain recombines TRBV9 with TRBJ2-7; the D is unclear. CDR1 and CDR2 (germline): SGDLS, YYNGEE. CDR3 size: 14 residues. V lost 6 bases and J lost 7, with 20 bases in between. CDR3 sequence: CASTPRAASGEQYF. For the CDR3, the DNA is TGTGCCAGCACCCCTCGGGCTGCCTCCGGAGAGCAGTACTTC.

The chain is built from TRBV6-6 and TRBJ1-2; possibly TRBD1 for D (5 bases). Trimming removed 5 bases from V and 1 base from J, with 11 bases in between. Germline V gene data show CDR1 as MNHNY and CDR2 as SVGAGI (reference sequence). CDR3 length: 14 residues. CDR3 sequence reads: CASSLLGDNYGYTF. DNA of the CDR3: TGTGCCAGCAGTCTCCTGGGGGATAACTATGGCTACACCTTC.

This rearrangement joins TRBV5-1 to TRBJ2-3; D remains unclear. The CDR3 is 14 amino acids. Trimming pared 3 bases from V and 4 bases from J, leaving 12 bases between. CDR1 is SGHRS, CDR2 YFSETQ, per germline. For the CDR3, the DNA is TGCGCCAGCAGCTCGACCCAAGGCCCAGATACGCAGTATTTT. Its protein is CASSSTQGPDTQYF. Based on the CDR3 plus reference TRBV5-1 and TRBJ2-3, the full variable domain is KAGVTQTPRYLIKTRGQQVTLSCSPISGHRSVSWYQQTPGQGLQFLFEYFSETQRNKGNFPGRFSGRQFSNSRSEMNVSTLELGDSALYLCASSSTQGPDTQYFGPGTRLTVL.

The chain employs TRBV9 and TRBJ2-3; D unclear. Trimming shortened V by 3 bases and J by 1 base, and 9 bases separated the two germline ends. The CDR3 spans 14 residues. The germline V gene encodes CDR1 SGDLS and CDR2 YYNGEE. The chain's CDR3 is CASSATDRTDTQYF. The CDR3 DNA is TGTGCCAGCAGCGCTACGGACCGCACAGATACGCAGTATTTT.

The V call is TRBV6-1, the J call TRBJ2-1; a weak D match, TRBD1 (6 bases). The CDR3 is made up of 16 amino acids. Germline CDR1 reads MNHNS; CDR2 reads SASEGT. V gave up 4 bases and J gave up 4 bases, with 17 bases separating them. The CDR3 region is CASSVYPGVPYNEQFF. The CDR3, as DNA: TGTGCCAGCAGTGTCTACCCAGGGGTACCTTACAATGAGCAGTTCTTC.

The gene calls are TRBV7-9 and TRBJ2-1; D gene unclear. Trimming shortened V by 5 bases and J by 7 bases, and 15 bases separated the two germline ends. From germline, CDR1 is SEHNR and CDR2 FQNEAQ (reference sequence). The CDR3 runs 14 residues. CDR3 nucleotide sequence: TGTGCCAGCAGCCTCGAGGTGGCGACTAATGAGCAGTTCTTC. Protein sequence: CASSLEVATNEQFF.

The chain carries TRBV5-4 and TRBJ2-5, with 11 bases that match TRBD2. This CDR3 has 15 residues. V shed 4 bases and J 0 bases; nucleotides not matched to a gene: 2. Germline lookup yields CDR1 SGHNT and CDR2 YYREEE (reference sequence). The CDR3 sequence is CASSASGGYQETQYF. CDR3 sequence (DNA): TGTGCCAGCAGCGCTAGCGGGGGGTACCAAGAGACCCAGTACTTC.

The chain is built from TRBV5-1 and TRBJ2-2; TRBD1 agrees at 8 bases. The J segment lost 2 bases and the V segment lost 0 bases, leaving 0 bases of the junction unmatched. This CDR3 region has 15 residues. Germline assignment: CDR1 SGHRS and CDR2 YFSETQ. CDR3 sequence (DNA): TGCGCCAGCAGCTTGGCAGGGGGCAACACCGGGGAGCTGTTTTTT. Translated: CASSLAGGNTGELFF.